The T cell receptor (beta chain) described here comes from a study of CD8 T cells in Susac syndrome. CDR3 size: 15 residues. V dropped 0 bases and J dropped 7; count of bases not matched to a gene: 3. TCR beta sequences were obtained from blood CD8+ and CD4+ T cells. Patients with stable or active relapsing-remitting disease, all of them treatment-naive, made up the multiple sclerosis controls. Isolation of CD8+ and CD4+ T cells was performed negatively, whereas enrichment of TEMRA cells was done by FACS. After extraction with the RNeasy kit, 0.5 to 1 ug of the RNA was reverse transcribed using random hexamers. TCRdb redid the calling of the immunoSEQ multiplex PCR reads with MiXCR, one entry per CDR3 protein. The data hold some 300,000 distinct CDR3 sequences, with 75% to 85% observed a single time.

This rearrangement joins TRBV12-3 or TRBV12-4 to TRBJ1-4; TRBD1 matches at 9 bases. The sequenced sample was CD8+ T cells from PBMCs. This TCR derives from a human donor with multiple sclerosis. Here the CDR3 reads CASSLADRGGEKLFF. The CDR3 DNA reads TGTGCCAGCAGTTTAGCGGACAGGGGCGGTGAAAAACTGTTTTTT.